This T cell receptor (beta chain) was recovered during a study of human T cells and chemical hapten exposure. Study at large: The use of 2% DPC on around 2 cm by around 2 cm of upper inner arm skin constituted sensitization.

V dropped 6 bases and J dropped 0 bases, with 13 bases sitting between them. The CDR3 spans 15 residues. Germline V gene data show CDR1 as KGHSH and CDR2 as LQKENI. This sample's time point: pre-sensitization, week 0. Treatment reported: therapeutic diphenylcyclopropenone sensitization with weekly scalp DPC. Sample donors consisted of patients with alopecia, aged 18 to 70 years, who were suitable for DPC. This clonotype was seen more than once but under ten times. From the RACE reads, TCRdb called clonotypes with MiXCR, one entry per CDR3 protein. In the table there are 250,000 to 300,000 distinct CDR3 sequences, around 7% of which are singletons.

This specimen was whole blood, taken in connection with sensitization to the hapten diphenylcyclopropenone (DPC). This chain connects TRBV18 to TRBJ2-3; TRBD1 is a possible D gene (6 bases). The clonotype comes from a young man with alopecia areata. Some clones in this sample may be carry-over from other donors' samples. Here the CDR3 reads CASSRTVTSTDTQYF. CDR3 nucleotides: TGTGCCAGCTCGCGGACAGTAACTAGCACAGATACGCAGTATTTT.